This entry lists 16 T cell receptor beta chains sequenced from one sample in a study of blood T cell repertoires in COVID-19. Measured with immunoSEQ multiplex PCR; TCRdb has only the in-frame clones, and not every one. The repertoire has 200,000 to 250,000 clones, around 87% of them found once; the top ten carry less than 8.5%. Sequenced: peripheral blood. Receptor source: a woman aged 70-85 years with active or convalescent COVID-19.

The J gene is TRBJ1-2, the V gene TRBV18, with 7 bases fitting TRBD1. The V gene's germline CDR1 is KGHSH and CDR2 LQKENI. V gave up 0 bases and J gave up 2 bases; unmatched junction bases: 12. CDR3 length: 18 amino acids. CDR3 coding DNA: TGTGCCAGCTCACCACCCGAGAGGGGGACAGACTTGAACTATGGCTACACCTTC. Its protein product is CASSPPERGTDLNYGYTF.

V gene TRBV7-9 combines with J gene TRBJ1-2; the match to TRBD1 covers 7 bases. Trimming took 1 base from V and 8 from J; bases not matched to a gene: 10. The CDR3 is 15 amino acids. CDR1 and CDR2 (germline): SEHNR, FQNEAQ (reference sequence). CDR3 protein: CASSLDPRDSKGYTF. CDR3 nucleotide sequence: TGTGCCAGCAGCTTAGACCCCAGGGACAGCAAAGGCTACACCTTC.

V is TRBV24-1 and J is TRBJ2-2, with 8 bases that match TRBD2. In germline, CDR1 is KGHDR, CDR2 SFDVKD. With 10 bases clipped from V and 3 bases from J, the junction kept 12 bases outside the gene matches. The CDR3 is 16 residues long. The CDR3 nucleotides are TGTGCCACTTCCCTGGATGGACTAGCAGACACCGGGGAGCTGTTTTTT. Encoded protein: CATSLDGLADTGELFF.

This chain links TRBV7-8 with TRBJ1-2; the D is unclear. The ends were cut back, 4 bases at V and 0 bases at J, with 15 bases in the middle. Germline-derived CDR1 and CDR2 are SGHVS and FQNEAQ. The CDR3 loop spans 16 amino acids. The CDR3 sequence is CASSSGQRGANYGYTF. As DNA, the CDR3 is TGTGCCAGCAGCTCTGGGCAGCGGGGAGCTAACTATGGCTACACCTTC.

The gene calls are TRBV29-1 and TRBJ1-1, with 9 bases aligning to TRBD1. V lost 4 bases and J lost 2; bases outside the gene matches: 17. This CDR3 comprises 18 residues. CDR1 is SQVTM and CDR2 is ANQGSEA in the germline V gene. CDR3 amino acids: CSVGGRGTGQRGNTEAFF. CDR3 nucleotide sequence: TGCAGCGTTGGTGGCAGAGGGACAGGGCAGCGGGGTAACACTGAAGCTTTCTTT.

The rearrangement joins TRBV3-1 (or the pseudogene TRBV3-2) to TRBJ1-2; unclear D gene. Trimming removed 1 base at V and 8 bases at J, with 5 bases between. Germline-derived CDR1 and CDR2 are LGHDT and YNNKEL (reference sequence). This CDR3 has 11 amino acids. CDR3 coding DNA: TGTGCCAGCAGCCAAGGTCAAGGCTACACCTTC. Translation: CASSQGQGYTF.

CDR3: CASSPLQGTYEQYF. CDR3 nucleotide sequence: TGTGCCAGCAGCCCCTTACAGGGGACCTACGAGCAGTACTTC. V and J are TRBV11-2 and TRBJ2-7; TRBD1 aligns across 7 bases. Germline CDR1 is SGHAT and CDR2 is FQNNGV. J gave up 2 bases and V 5 bases, and 6 bases lay outside the gene matches. The CDR3 covers 14 residues.

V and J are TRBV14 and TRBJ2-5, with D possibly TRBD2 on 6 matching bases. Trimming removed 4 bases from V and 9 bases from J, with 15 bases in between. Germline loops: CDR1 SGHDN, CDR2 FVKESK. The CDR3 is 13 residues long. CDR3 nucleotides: TGTGCCAGCAGCCTCCGGGGAACGGGGGCCCAGTACTTC. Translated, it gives CASSLRGTGAQYF.

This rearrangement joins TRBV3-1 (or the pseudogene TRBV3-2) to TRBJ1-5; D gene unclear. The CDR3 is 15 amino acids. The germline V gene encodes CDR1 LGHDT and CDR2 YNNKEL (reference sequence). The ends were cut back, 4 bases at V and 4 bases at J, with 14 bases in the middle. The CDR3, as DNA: TGTGCCAGCAGCCTCAGTCAAAGTAATAATCAGCCCCAGCATTTT. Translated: CASSLSQSNNQPQHF.

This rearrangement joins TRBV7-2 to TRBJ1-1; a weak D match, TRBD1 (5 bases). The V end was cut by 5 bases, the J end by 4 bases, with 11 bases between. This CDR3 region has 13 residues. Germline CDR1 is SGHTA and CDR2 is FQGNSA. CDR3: CASSRQGPTEAFF. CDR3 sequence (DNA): TGTGCCAGCAGCCGTCAGGGTCCCACTGAAGCTTTCTTT. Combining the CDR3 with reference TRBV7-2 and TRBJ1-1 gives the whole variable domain GAGVSQSPSNKVTEKGKDVELRCDPISGHTALYWYRQSLGQGLEFLIYFQGNSAPDKSGLPSDRFSAERTGGSVSTLTIQRTQQEDSAVYLCASSRQGPTEAFFGQGTRLTVV.

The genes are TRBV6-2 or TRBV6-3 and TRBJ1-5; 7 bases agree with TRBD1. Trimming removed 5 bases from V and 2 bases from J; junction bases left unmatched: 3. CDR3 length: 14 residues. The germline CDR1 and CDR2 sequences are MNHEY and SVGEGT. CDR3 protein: CASSRDSRNQPQHF. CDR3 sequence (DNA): TGTGCCAGCAGTCGGGACAGCCGCAATCAGCCCCAGCATTTT.

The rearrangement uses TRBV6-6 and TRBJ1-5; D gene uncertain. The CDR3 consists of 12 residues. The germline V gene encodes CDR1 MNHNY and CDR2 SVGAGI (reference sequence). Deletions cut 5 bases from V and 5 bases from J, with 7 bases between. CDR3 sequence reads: CASSRVDQPQHF. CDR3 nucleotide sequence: TGTGCCAGCAGTCGGGTAGATCAGCCCCAGCATTTT.

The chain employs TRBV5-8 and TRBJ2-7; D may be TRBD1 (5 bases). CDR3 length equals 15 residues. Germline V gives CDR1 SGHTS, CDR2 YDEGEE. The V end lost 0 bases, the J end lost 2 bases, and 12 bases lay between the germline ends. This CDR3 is CASSLAAWGTYEQYF. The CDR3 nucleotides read TGTGCCAGCAGCTTGGCCGCTTGGGGCACCTACGAGCAGTACTTC.

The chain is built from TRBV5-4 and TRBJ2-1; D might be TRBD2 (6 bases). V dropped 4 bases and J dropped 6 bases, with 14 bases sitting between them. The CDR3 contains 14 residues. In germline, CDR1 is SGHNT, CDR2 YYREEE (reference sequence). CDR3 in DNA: TGTGCCAGCAGCCCCCCCCGGGGGTTCAATGAGCAGTTCTTC. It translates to CASSPPRGFNEQFF.

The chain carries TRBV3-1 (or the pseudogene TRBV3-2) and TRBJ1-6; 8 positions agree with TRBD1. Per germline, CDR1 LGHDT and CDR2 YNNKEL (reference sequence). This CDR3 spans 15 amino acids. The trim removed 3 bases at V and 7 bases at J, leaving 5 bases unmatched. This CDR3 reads CASSQTGTGNSPLHF. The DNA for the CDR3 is TGTGCCAGCAGCCAGACCGGGACAGGAAATTCACCCCTCCACTTT.

CDR3 sequence (DNA): TGTGCCAGTAGTGCCGACACAGGGAGCACTGAAGCTTTCTTT. Translation: CASSADTGSTEAFF. V usage is TRBV19 and J usage is TRBJ1-1; D may be TRBD1 (6 bases). The CDR3 spans 14 residues. Germline V gene sequence: CDR1 LNHDA, CDR2 SQIVND (reference sequence). Deletions cut 5 bases from V and 4 bases from J, with 14 bases between.